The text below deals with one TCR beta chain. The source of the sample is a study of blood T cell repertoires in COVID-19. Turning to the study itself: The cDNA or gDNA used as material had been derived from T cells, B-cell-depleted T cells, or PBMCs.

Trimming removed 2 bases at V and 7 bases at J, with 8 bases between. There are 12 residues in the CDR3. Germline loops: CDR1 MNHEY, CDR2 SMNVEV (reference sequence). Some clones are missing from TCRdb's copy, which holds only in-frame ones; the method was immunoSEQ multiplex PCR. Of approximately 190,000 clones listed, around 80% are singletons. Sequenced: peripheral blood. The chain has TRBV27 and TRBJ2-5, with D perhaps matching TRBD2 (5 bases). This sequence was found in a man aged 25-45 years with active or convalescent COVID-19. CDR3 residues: CASSLGRATQYF. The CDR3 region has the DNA TGTGCCAGCAGTTTAGGGCGGGCGACCCAGTACTTC.